The present TCR beta chain was sequenced within a study of T cells in Graves' hyperthyroidism and ophthalmopathy. In germline, CDR1 is SQVTM, CDR2 ANQGSEA. The V gene lost 0 bases and the J gene lost 7 bases, with 16 bases spanning the gap. The CDR3 covers 14 residues. Using RNA transcripts as the source, TCR beta CDR3 regions were amplified. TCR CDR3 underwent first-round RT-PCR with the HTBI primer set. TCRdb itself ran the multiplex PCR reads through MiXCR, one entry per CDR3 protein. The table has approximately 590,000 distinct CDR3 sequences, around 46% seen once. Input material: peripheral blood or thyroid tissue (not recorded which). J is TRBJ2-7 and V is TRBV29-1; D call uncertain. This TCR derives from a woman aged 18-30 years with Graves' hyperthyroidism. CDR3 DNA sequence: TGCAGCGTTGAAGATACGCTACCGAGTGGGGAGCAGTACTTC. Protein sequence: CSVEDTLPSGEQYF.